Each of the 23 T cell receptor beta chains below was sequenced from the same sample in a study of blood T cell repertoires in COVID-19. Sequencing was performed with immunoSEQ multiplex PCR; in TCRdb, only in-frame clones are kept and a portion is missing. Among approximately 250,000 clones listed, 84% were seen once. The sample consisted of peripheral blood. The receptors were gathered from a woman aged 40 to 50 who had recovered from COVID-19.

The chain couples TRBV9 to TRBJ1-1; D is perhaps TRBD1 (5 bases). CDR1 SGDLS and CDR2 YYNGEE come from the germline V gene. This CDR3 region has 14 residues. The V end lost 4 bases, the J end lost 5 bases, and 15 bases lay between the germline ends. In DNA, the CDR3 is TGTGCCAGCAGCACCCGTCGTGGGGGGACTGAAGCTTTCTTT. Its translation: CASSTRRGGTEAFF.

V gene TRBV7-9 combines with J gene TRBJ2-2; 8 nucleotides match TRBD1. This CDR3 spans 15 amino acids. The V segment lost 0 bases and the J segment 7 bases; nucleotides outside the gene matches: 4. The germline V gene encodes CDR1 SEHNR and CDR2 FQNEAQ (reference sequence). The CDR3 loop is CASSLAGQANGELFF. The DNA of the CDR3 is TGTGCCAGCAGCTTAGCGGGACAGGCTAACGGGGAGCTGTTTTTT.

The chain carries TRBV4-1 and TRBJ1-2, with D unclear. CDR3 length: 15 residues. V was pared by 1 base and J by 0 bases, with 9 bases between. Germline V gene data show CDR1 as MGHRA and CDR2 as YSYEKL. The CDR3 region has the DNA TGCGCCAGCAGCCAAGCAGACACGACTAACTATGGCTACACCTTC. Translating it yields CASSQADTTNYGYTF.

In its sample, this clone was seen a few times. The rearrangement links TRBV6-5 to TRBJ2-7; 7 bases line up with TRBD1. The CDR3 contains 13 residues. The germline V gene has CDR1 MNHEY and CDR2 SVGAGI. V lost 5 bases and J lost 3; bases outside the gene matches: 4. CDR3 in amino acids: CASSRGQLYEQYF. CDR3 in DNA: TGTGCCAGCAGTAGGGGACAGCTCTACGAGCAGTACTTC.

CDR3 loop: CACRQGPTEAFF. As DNA, the CDR3 is TGTGCCTGCAGACAGGGTCCCACTGAAGCTTTCTTT. The chain uses TRBV30 and TRBJ1-1; 7 bases fit TRBD1. This CDR3 is built from 12 residues. V was clipped by 6 bases and J by 4 bases; unmatched bases: 5. CDR1 and CDR2 (germline): GTSNPN, SVGIG (reference sequence). Based on the CDR3 plus reference TRBV30 and TRBJ1-1, the full variable domain is SQTIHQWPATLVQPVGSPLSLECTVEGTSNPNLYWYRQAAGRGLQLLFYSVGIGQISSEVPQNLSASRPQDRQFILSSKKLLLSDSGFYLCACRQGPTEAFFGQGTRLTVV.

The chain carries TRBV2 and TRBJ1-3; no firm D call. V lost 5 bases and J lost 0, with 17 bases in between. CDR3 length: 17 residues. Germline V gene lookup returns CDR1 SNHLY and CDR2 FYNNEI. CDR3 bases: TGTGCCAGCAGTCCTTTTCTAAACCTACGCTCTGGAAACACCATATATTTT. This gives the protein CASSPFLNLRSGNTIYF.

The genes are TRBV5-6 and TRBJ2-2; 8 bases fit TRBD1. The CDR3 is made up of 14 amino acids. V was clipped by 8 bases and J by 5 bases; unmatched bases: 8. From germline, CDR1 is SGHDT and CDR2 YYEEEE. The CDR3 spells CASDRTGYTGELFF. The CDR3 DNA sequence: TGTGCCAGTGACCGGACAGGGTATACCGGGGAGCTGTTTTTT. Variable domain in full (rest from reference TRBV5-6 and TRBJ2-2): DAGVTQSPTHLIKTRGQQVTLRCSPKSGHDTVSWYQQALGQGPQFIFQYYEEEERQRGNFPDRFSGHQFPNYSSELNVNALLLGDSALYLCASDRTGYTGELFFGEGSRLTVL.

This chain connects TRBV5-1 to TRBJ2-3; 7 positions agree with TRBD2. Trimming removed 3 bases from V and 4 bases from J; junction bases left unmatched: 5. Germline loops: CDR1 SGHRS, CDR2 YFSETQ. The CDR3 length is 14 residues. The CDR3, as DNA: TGCGCCAGCAGCTCACAAACTAGCGCAGATACGCAGTATTTT. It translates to CASSSQTSADTQYF.

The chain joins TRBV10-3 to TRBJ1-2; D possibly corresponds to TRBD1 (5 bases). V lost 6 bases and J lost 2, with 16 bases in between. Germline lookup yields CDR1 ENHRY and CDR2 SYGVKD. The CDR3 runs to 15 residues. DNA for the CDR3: TGTGCCATCAGGGCAGAGGCGCAGGGCAACTATGGCTACACCTTC. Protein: CAIRAEAQGNYGYTF.

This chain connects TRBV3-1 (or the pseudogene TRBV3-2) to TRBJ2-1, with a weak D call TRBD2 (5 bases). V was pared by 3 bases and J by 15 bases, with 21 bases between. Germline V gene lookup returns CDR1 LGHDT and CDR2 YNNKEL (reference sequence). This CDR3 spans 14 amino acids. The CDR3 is CASSQAGVGKGMFF. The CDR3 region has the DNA TGTGCCAGCAGCCAGGCCGGGGTTGGGAAGGGAATGTTCTTC.

For the CDR3, the DNA is TGTGCCAGCAGCTTAGATGGGACTAGCGGTCCCGAGCAGTACTTC. It yields the protein CASSLDGTSGPEQYF. The chain joins TRBV11-3 to TRBJ2-7; TRBD2 aligns across 11 bases. The germline V gene has CDR1 SGHNT and CDR2 YENEEA. Trimming cost V 0 bases and J 6 bases; bases outside gene matches: 4. There are 15 residues in the CDR3.

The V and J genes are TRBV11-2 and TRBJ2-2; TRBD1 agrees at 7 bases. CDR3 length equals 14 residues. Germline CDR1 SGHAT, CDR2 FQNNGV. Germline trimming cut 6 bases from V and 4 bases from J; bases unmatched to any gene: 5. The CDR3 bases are TGTGCCAGCAGTAGGGGGCAAGGCACCGGGGAGCTGTTTTTT. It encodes CASSRGQGTGELFF.

Here the CDR3 DNA reads TGTGCCAGCAGCTTAGGACTAATGGGGCAAGAGACCCAGTACTTC. Translating it yields CASSLGLMGQETQYF. The chain couples TRBV7-6 to TRBJ2-5, with TRBD2 as a possible D gene (5 bases). Trimming stripped 1 base from V and 2 bases from J, with 11 bases between. The CDR3 extends over 15 amino acids. The V gene's germline CDR1 is SGHVS and CDR2 FNYEAQ.

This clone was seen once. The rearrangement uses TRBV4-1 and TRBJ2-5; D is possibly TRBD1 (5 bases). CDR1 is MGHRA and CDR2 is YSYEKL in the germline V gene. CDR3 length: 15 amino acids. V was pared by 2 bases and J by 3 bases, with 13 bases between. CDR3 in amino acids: CASSQRGIAEETQYF. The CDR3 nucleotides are TGCGCCAGCAGCCAAAGGGGCATAGCTGAAGAGACCCAGTACTTC.

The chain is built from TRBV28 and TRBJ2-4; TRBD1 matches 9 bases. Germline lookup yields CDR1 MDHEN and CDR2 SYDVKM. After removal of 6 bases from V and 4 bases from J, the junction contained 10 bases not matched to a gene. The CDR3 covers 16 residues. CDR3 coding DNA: TGTGCCAGCAGACCCCATCCGACAGGGGGTAAAAACATTCAGTACTTC. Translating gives CASRPHPTGGKNIQYF.

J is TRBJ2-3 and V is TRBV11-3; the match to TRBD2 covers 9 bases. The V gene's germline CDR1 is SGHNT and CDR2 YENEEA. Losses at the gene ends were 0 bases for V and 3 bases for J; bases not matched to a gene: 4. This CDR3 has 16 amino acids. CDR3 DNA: TGTGCCAGCAGCTTAGAGTTGGCGGGGGGGACAGATACGCAGTATTTT. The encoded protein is CASSLELAGGTDTQYF.

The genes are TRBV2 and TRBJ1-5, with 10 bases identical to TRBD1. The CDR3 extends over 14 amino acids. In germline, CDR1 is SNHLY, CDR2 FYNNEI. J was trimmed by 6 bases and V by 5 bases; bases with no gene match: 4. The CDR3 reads CASSTRTGGQPQHF. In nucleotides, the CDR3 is TGTGCCAGCAGTACCAGGACAGGGGGTCAGCCCCAGCATTTT.

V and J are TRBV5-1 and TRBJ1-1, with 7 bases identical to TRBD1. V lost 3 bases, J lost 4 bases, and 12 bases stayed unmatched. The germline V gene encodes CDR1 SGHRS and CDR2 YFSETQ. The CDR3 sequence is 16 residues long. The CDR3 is CASSYGPQGDTTEAFF. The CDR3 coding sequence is TGCGCCAGCAGCTACGGGCCCCAGGGGGATACCACTGAAGCTTTCTTT.

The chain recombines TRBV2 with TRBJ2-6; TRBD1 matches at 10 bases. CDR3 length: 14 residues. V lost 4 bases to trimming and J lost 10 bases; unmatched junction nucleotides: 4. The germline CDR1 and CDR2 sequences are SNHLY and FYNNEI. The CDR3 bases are TGTGCCAGCAGTGTAATGGGACAGGGGAACGTCCTGACTTTC. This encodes CASSVMGQGNVLTF.

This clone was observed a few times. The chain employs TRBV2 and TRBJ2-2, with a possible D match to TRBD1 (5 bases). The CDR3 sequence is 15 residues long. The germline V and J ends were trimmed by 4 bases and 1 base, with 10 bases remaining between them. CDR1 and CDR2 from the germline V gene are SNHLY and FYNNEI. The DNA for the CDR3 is TGTGCCAGCAGTGGTAAGGGGATGAACACCGGGGAGCTGTTTTTT. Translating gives CASSGKGMNTGELFF.

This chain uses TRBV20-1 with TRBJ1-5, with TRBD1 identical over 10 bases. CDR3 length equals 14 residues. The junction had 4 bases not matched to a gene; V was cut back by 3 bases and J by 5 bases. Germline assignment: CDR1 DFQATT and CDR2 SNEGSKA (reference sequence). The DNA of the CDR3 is TGCAGTGCTAGTCGGGGGACAGGGGATCAGCCCCAGCATTTT. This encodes CSASRGTGDQPQHF.

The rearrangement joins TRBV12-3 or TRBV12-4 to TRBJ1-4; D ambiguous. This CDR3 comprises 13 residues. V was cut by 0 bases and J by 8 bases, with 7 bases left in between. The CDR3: CASSLALREKLFF. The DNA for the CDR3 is TGTGCCAGCAGTTTAGCTCTTCGGGAAAAACTGTTTTTT.

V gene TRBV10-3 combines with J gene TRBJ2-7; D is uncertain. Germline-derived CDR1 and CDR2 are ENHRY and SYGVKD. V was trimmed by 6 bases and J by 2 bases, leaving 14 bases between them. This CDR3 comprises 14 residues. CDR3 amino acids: CAIRPGLGPYEQYF. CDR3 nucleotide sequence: TGTGCCATCAGGCCGGGTCTAGGCCCCTACGAGCAGTACTTC.